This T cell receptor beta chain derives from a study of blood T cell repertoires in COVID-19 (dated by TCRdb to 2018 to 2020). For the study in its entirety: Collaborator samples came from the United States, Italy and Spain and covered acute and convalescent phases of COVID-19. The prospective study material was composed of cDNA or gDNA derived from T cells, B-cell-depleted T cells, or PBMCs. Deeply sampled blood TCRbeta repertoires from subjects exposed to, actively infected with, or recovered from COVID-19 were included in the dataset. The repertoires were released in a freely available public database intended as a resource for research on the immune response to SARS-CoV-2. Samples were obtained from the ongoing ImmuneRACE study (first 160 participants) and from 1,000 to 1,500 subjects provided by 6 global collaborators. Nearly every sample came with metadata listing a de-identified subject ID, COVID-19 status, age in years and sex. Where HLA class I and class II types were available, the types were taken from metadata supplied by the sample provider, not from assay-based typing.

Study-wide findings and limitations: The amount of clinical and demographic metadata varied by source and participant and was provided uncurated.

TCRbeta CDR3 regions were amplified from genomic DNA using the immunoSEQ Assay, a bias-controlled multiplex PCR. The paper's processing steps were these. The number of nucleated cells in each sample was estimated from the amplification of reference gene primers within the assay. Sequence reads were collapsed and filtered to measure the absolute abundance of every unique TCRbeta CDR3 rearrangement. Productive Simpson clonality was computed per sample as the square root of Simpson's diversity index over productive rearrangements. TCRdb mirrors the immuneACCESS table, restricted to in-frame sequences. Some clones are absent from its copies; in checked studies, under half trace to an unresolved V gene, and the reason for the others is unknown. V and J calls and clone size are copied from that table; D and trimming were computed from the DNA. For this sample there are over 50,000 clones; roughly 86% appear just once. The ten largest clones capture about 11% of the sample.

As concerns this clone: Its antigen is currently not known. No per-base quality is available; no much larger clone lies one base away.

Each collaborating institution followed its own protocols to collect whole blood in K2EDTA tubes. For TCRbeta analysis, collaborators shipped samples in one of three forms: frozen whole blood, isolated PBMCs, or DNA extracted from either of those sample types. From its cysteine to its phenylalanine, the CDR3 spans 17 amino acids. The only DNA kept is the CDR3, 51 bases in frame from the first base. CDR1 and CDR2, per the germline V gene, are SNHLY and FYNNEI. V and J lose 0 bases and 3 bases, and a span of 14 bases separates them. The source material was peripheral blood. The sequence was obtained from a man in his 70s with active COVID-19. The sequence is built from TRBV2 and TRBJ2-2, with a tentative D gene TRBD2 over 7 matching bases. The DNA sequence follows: TGTGCCAGCAGTGAAGCAGGTGCGGGGGCCTACACCGGGGAGCTGTTTTTT. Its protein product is CASSEAGAGAYTGELFF.